The rows below give T cell receptor beta chains drawn from one sample of a study of graft-versus-host responses after intestinal transplantation. Which antigens these TCRs recognize remains unknown. TCRdb's copy holds only in-frame clones and misses some; the assay was immunoSEQ multiplex PCR. Of approximately 88,000 clones detected, 94% appear once; the ten largest clones hold 0.15% to 0.2%. The sample in question was unstimulated CD4+ T cells sorted from spleen or lymph node cells, obtained before transplant. These receptor sequences come from a human donor who was the organ donor for an intestinal transplant. CDR3s include the opening cysteine and the closing phenylalanine or tryptophan. A D gene is named only where the DNA matches it firmly.

CDR3 DNA: TGTGCCAGCAGCTTGCCGGGTTACCAAGAGACCCAGTACTTC
CDR3 protein: CASSLPGYQETQYF
J gene: TRBJ2-5
V gene: TRBV5-4
D gene: -

CDR3 DNA: TGTGCCAGCTCACTAATATCGAACACTGAAGCTTTCTTT
CDR3 protein: CASSLISNTEAFF
J gene: TRBJ1-1
V gene: TRBV18
D gene: -

CDR3 DNA: TGTGCCAGCGATGAGGACCCCAGAGGAAAACTGTTTTTT
CDR3 protein: CASDEDPRGKLFF
J gene: TRBJ1-4
V gene: TRBV6-4
D gene: -

CDR3 DNA: TGTGCCAGCAGCGTAAGGTCAGGGGGCTCCCACCCCACTGAAGCTTTCTTT
CDR3 protein: CASSVRSGGSHPTEAFF
J gene: TRBJ1-1
V gene: TRBV9
D gene: TRBD1

CDR3 DNA: TGTGCCAGCAGTGTGCGACTGTCAAGGCTCGTCACCGGGGAGCTGTTTTTT
CDR3 protein: CASSVRLSRLVTGELFF
J gene: TRBJ2-2
V gene: TRBV2
D gene: -

CDR3 DNA: TGTGCCAGCAGCTTGGTTGGGGGAGGCACAGATACGCAGTATTTT
CDR3 protein: CASSLVGGGTDTQYF
J gene: TRBJ2-3
V gene: TRBV5-4
D gene: -

CDR3 DNA: TGTGCCAGCAGCGAGACAGGGAGGTTCACTGAAGCTTTCTTT
CDR3 protein: CASSETGRFTEAFF
J gene: TRBJ1-1
V gene: TRBV6-5
D gene: TRBD1

CDR3 DNA: TGTGCCAGCAGCCCCCGGGACATCGGGCCCTACGAGCAGTACTTC
CDR3 protein: CASSPRDIGPYEQYF
J gene: TRBJ2-7
V gene: TRBV21-1
D gene: -

CDR3 DNA: TGTGCCAGCAGTGCGGTAAACACCGGGGAGCTGTTTTTT
CDR3 protein: CASSAVNTGELFF
J gene: TRBJ2-2
V gene: TRBV6-1
D gene: -

CDR3 DNA: TGTGCCAGCAGGCCGAGGGAGGGAGGTGAAAAACTGTTTTTT
CDR3 protein: CASRPREGGEKLFF
J gene: TRBJ1-4
V gene: TRBV5-8
D gene: -

CDR3 DNA: TGCAGCGCCGTCGGGGACAGGGCCTATGGCTACACCTTC
CDR3 protein: CSAVGDRAYGYTF
J gene: TRBJ1-2
V gene: TRBV29-1
D gene: TRBD1

CDR3 DNA: TGTGCCAGCACCAAAACCTCCTCTGGGGCCAACGTCCTGACTTTC
CDR3 protein: CASTKTSSGANVLTF
J gene: TRBJ2-6
V gene: TRBV6-1
D gene: -

CDR3 DNA: TGTGCCAGCAGTCCCCCCCCAGGAGGAAGTAACTATGGCTACACCTTC
CDR3 protein: CASSPPPGGSNYGYTF
J gene: TRBJ1-2
V gene: TRBV28
D gene: -

CDR3 DNA: TGTGCCAGCAGCGTAGACACTGCTCGGGGTCAGCCCCAGCATTTT
CDR3 protein: CASSVDTARGQPQHF
J gene: TRBJ1-5
V gene: TRBV9
D gene: -